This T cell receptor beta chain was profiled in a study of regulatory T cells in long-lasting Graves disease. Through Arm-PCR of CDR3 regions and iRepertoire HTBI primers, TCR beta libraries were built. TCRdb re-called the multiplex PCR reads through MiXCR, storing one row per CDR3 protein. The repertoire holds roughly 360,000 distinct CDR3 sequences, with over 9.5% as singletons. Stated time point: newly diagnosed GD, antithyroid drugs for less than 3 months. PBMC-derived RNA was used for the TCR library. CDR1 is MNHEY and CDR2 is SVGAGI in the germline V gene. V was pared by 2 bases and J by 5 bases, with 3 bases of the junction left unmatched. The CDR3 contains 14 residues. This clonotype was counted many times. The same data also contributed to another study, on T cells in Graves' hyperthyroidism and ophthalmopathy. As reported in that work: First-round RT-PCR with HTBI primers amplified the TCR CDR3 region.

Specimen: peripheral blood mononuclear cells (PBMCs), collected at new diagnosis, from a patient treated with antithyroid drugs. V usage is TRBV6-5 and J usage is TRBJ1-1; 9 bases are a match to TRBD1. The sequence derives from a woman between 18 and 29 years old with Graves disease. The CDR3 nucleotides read TGTGCCAGCAGTTACGACAGGGGGAGGACTGAAGCTTTCTTT. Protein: CASSYDRGRTEAFF.